This T cell receptor (beta chain) was identified in a study of cytomegalovirus exposure and HLA in healthy donors. Germline V gene lookup returns CDR1 SGHRS and CDR2 YFSETQ. With 1 base clipped from V and 1 base from J, the junction kept 18 bases outside the gene matches. The CDR3 has 21 residues. Donors had nominal health at sampling but likely had unrecorded immune exposures. The primer mix had 60 Vbeta and 13 Jbeta primers. Repertoires were generated with immunoSEQ multiplex PCR, while TCRdb's copy carries only in-frame clones and drops some. Its table records 150,000 or so clones. This TCR came from a man aged 25 to 45 in good health and CMV-seronegative. This rearrangement joins TRBV5-1 to TRBJ2-1; 9 nucleotides align to TRBD1. Sequences were obtained from PBMCs. The CDR3 DNA sequence: TGCGCCAGCAGCTTGCTGACGGGGACAGGGCCAGACCTAGCATCCTACAATGAGCAGTTCTTC. Amino acids: CASSLLTGTGPDLASYNEQFF.